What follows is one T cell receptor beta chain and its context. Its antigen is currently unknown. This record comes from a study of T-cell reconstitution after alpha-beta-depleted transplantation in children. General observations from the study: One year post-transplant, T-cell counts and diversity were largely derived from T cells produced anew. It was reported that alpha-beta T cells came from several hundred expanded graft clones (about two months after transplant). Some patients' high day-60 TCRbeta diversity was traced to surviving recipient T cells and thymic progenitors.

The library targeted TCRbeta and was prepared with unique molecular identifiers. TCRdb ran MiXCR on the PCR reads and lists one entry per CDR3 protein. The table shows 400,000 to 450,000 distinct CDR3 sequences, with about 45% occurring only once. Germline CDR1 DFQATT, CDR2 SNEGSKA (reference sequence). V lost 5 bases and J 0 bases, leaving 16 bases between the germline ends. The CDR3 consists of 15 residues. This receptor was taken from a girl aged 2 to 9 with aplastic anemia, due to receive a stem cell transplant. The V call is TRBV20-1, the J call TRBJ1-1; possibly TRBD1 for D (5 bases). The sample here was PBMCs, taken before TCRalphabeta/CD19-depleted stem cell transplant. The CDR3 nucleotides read TGCAGTGCTCACGAGGGACCTTTTGTGAACACTGAAGCTTTCTTT. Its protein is CSAHEGPFVNTEAFF.